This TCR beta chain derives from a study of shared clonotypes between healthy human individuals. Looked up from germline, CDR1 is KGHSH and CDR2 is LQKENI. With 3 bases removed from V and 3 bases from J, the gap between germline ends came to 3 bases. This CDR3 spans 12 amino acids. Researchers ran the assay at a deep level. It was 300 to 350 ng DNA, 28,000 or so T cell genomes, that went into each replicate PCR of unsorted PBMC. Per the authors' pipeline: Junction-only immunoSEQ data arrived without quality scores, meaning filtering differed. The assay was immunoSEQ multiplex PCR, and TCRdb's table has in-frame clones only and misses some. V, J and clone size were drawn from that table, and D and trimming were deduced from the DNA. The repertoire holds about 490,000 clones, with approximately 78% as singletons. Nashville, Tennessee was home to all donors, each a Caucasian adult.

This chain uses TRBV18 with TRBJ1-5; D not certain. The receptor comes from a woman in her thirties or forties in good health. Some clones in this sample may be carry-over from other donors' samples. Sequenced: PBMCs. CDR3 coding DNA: TGTGCCAGCTCACCGACCAATCAGCCCCAGCATTTT. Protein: CASSPTNQPQHF.